This TCR beta chain was observed in a study of identical twins. Study conclusions and caveats: Some out-of-frame alpha sequences were shared by twins, and these showed excess low generation probability. The study based its conclusions on cross-sectional statistical analysis and did not follow the same donors.

TCRdb reprocessed the 5' RACE reads via MiXCR and lists one record per CDR3 protein. In the table there are a few hundred thousand distinct CDR3 sequences, approximately 9.6% of which are singletons. Trimming removed 10 bases at V and 5 bases at J, with 6 bases between. The germline V gene has CDR1 MNHEY and CDR2 SVGEGT. The CDR3 has 10 amino acids. Donors uniformly comprised healthy Caucasians. Worth noting for this clonotype: Antigen: not known.

These data were likewise used in another study, on yellow fever vaccine responses in identical twins.

The sample was PBMCs. V usage is TRBV6-2 or TRBV6-3 and J usage is TRBJ2-1, with D unclear. The sequence was obtained from a woman under 30 in good health. CDR3 DNA: TGTGCCACCGGAAACAATGAGCAGTTCTTC. Translated, it gives CATGNNEQFF.